This TCR beta chain was obtained from a study of cytomegalovirus exposure and HLA in healthy donors. This clone has just a few counts. Its antigen is not identified. From germline, CDR1 is MNHEY and CDR2 SVGAGI. The CDR3 covers 13 residues. The J segment lost 7 bases and the V segment lost 7 bases, leaving 6 bases of the junction unmatched. Study-wide results and caveats: The investigators catalogued 150 or so TCR beta chains as cytomegalovirus-associated.

Healthy people donating bone marrow made up the donors. 13 Jbeta primers and 60 Vbeta primers were used for the PCR. Assay used: immunoSEQ multiplex PCR; TCRdb lists only in-frame clones, some missing. The sample has 120,000 or so clones, around 75% seen once. The sequence was collected from a woman between 50 and 59 years old in good health and CMV-seropositive. This chain uses TRBV6-5 with TRBJ2-2; 7 bases map to TRBD2. Sequenced sample: PBMCs. CDR3 loop: CASKREAFGELFF. The CDR3 region has the DNA TGTGCCAGCAAACGGGAGGCGTTCGGGGAGCTGTTTTTT.